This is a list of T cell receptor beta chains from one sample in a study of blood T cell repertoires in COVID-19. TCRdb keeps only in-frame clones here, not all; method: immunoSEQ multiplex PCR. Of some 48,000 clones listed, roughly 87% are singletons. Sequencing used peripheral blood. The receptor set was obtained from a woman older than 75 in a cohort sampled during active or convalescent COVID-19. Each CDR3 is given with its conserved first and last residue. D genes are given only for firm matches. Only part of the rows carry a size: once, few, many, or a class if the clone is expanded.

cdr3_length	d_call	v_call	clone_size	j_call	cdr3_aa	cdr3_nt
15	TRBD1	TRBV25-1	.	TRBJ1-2	CASSETGQVVYGYTF	TGTGCCAGCAGTGAAACGGGACAGGTAGTCTATGGCTACACCTTC
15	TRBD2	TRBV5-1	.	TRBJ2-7	CASSTGLAGAYEQYF	TGCGCCAGCAGCACCGGACTAGCGGGGGCCTACGAGCAGTACTTC
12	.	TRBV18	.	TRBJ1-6	CASSLEKSPLHF	TGTGCCAGCTCACTAGAAAAATCACCCCTCCACTTT
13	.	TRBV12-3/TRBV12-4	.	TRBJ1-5	CASSMGGNQPQHF	TGTGCCAGCAGCATGGGGGGAAATCAGCCCCAGCATTTT
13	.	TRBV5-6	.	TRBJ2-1	CASSQVNEGEQFF	TGTGCCAGCAGCCAGGTTAACGAGGGTGAGCAGTTCTTC
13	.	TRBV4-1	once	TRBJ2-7	CASSQGGHYEQYF	TGCGCCAGCAGCCAGGGCGGACACTACGAGCAGTACTTC
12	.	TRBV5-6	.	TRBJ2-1	CASSLQYREQFF	TGTGCCAGCAGCTTGCAGTACCGTGAGCAGTTCTTC
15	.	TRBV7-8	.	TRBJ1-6	CASTLLRTAIKDLHF	TGTGCCAGCACCCTCCTTAGGACAGCTATTAAGGACCTCCACTTT
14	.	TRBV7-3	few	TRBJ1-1	CASSFGGMNTEAFF	TGTGCCAGCAGCTTTGGGGGGATGAACACTGAAGCTTTCTTT
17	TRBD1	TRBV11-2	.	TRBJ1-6	CASRTGTGGLRNSPLHF	TGTGCCAGCAGAACCGGGACAGGGGGCCTTAGAAATTCACCCCTCCACTTT
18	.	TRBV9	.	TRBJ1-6	CASSGEAGRSSYNSPLHF	TGTGCCAGCAGCGGGGAGGCAGGGCGAAGCTCCTATAATTCACCCCTCCACTTT
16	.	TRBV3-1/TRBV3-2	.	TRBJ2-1	CASSPVGSGPWDEQFF	TGTGCCAGCAGCCCCGTGGGGAGCGGGCCCTGGGATGAGCAGTTCTTC
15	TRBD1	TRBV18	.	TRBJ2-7	CASSLDRGGINEQYF	TGTGCCAGCTCACTTGACAGGGGAGGTATCAACGAGCAGTACTTC
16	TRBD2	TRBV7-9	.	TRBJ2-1	CASSLSLAGAYNEQFF	TGTGCCAGCAGCTTATCCCTAGCGGGAGCCTACAATGAGCAGTTCTTC
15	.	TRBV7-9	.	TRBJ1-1	CASSLSGQPNTEAFF	TGTGCCAGCAGCTTAAGTGGACAGCCGAACACTGAAGCTTTCTTT
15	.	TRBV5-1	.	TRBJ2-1	CASSLGLGGWDEQFF	TGCGCCAGCAGCTTGGGGCTAGGGGGATGGGATGAGCAGTTCTTC
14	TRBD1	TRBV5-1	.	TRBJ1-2	CASSLRQGSDGYTF	TGCGCCAGCAGCTTAAGACAGGGGAGCGATGGCTACACCTTC
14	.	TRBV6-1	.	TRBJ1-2	CASSERRGNYGYTF	TGTGCCAGCAGTGAGAGAAGGGGGAACTATGGCTACACCTTC
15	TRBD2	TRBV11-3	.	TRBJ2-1	CASSLRAGLAVEQFF	TGTGCCAGCAGTCTACGAGCGGGACTAGCGGTAGAGCAGTTCTTC
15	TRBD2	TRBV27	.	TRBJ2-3	CASRTSGEITDTQYF	TGTGCCAGTCGGACTAGCGGGGAGATCACAGATACGCAGTATTTT
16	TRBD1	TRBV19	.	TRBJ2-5	CASSMSKGAWKETQYF	TGTGCCAGTAGTATGTCAAAGGGGGCTTGGAAAGAGACCCAGTACTTC
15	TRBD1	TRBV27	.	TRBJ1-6	CASSSGDRGNSPLHF	TGTGCCAGCAGTTCGGGGGACAGGGGTAATTCACCCCTCCACTTT
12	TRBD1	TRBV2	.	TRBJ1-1	CASSTQGYEAFF	TGTGCCAGCAGCACACAGGGGTATGAAGCTTTCTTT
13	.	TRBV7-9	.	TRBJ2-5	CASSRGALETQYF	TGTGCCAGCAGCCGGGGGGCACTCGAGACCCAGTACTTC
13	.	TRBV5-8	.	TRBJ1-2	CASSLWETYGYTF	TGTGCCAGCAGCTTGTGGGAGACCTATGGCTACACCTTC
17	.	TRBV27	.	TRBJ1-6	CASSFSVRGSYNSPLHF	TGTGCCAGCAGTTTTTCGGTCAGGGGCTCCTATAATTCACCCCTCCACTTT
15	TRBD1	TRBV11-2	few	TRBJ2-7	CASSSYTGQASEQYF	TGTGCCAGCAGCTCCTACACAGGACAGGCATCCGAGCAGTACTTC
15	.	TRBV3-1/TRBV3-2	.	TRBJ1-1	CASKKRGQGGTEAFF	TGTGCCAGCAAAAAACGAGGGCAGGGAGGCACTGAAGCTTTCTTT
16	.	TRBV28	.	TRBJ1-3	CASSLLAGVGTNTIYF	TGTGCCAGCAGTCTATTGGCGGGCGTAGGAACAAACACCATATATTTT
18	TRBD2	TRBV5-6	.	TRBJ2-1	CASSERTSGPLSYNEQFF	TGTGCCAGCAGCGAGAGGACTAGCGGCCCTCTCTCCTACAATGAGCAGTTCTTC
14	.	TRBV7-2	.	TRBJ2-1	CASSLPLDRNEQFF	TGTGCCAGCAGCTTGCCCCTTGACAGGAATGAGCAGTTCTTC
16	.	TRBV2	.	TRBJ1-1	CASSERAGAMNTEAFF	TGTGCCAGCAGTGAAAGGGCAGGGGCAATGAACACTGAAGCTTTCTTT
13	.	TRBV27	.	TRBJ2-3	CASSLLATDTQYF	TGTGCCAGCAGTTTATTGGCCACAGATACGCAGTATTTT
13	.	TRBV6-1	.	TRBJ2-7	CASSELSSYEQYF	TGTGCCAGCAGTGAATTATCTTCCTACGAGCAGTACTTC
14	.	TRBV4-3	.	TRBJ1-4	CASSQEAANEKLFF	TGCGCCAGCAGCCAAGAGGCGGCTAATGAAAAACTGTTTTTT
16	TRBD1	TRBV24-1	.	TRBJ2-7	CATSDPGTGGGSEQYF	TGTGCCACCAGTGACCCTGGGACAGGGGGGGGGAGCGAGCAGTACTTC
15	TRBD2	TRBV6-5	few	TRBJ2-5	CASSYSSGMGLTQYF	TGTGCCAGCAGTTACTCAAGCGGGATGGGTTTGACCCAGTACTTC
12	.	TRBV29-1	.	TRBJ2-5	CSVMTPQETQYF	TGCAGCGTTATGACACCTCAAGAGACCCAGTACTTC
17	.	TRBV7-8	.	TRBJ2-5	CASSLVSGGSTGETQYF	TGTGCCAGCAGCTTAGTGTCCGGCGGGTCCACGGGAGAGACCCAGTACTTC
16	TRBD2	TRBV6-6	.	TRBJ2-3	CASSYGLAGVADTQYF	TGTGCCAGCAGTTACGGACTAGCGGGAGTGGCAGATACGCAGTATTTT
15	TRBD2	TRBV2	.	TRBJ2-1	CASSGELAGAYEQFF	TGTGCCAGCAGCGGGGAGCTAGCGGGAGCCTATGAGCAGTTCTTC
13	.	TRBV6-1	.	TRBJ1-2	CASSERGFDGYTF	TGTGCCAGCAGTGAGCGAGGGTTCGATGGCTACACCTTC
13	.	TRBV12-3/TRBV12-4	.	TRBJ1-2	CASSLREGSGYTF	TGTGCCAGCAGTTTAAGAGAAGGGAGCGGCTACACCTTC
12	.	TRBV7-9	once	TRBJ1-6	CASSLASGVLHF	TGTGCCAGCAGCTTAGCGTCCGGGGTCCTCCACTTT
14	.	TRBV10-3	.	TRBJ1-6	CAISESTGGSPLHF	TGTGCCATCAGTGAGTCGACAGGAGGTTCACCCCTCCACTTT
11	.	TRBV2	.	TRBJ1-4	CASSIRGDLNF	TGTGCCAGCAGCATTCGGGGGGACCTTAATTTT
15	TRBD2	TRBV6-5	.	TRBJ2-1	CASRPGTSFVNEQFF	TGTGCCAGCAGACCCGGGACTAGCTTTGTCAATGAGCAGTTCTTC
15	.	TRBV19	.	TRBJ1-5	CASSIDGMSNQPQHF	TGTGCCAGTAGTATTGACGGGATGAGCAATCAGCCCCAGCATTTT
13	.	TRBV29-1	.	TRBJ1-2	CSVLQGHNYGYTF	TGCAGCGTTCTACAGGGCCACAACTATGGCTACACCTTC
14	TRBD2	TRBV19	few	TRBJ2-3	CASRSSGSTDTQYF	TGTGCCAGTAGATCTAGCGGGAGCACAGATACGCAGTATTTT
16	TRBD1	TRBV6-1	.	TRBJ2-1	CASSGGAGQGSNEQFF	TGTGCCAGCAGTGGAGGAGCCGGACAGGGGAGCAATGAGCAGTTCTTC
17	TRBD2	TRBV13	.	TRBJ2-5	CASSLRSGSPGGETQYF	TGTGCCAGCAGCTTAAGGTCAGGCTCCCCGGGGGGAGAGACCCAGTACTTC
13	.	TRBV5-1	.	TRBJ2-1	CASSLGQHNEQFF	TGCGCCAGCAGCTTGGGACAGCACAATGAGCAGTTCTTC